The rows below give T cell receptor beta chains drawn from one sample of a study of T cell responses to AZD1222 COVID-19 vaccine. Data came from immunoSEQ multiplex PCR; TCRdb stores just in-frame clones and leaves some out. The table includes 180,000 or so clones, around 90% detected once. Sequencing used peripheral blood, obtained 28 days after the second AZD1222 dose. The receptors stem from an adult who received the AZD1222 COVID-19 vaccine. Both conserved end residues are part of each CDR3. Each record gives: D gene, V gene, J gene, clone size, CDR3 protein, CDR3 DNA. D genes are given only for firm matches. The listing skips clone size in some rows; elsewhere it reads once, few, many or a size class.

d_gene: NA
v_gene: TRBV6-2/TRBV6-3
j_gene: TRBJ2-1
abundance: NA
CDR3aa: CASSYSGSYNEQFF
CDR3nt: TGTGCCAGCAGTTACTCGGGCTCCTACAATGAGCAGTTCTTC

d_gene: NA
v_gene: TRBV6-5
j_gene: TRBJ1-1
abundance: NA
CDR3aa: CASSYSSRTDTGGAFF
CDR3nt: TGTGCCAGCAGTTACTCGAGTAGAACAGACACCGGTGGGGCTTTCTTT

d_gene: NA
v_gene: TRBV6-5
j_gene: TRBJ2-7
abundance: NA
CDR3aa: CASSQNRVYEQYF
CDR3nt: TGTGCCAGCAGTCAAAACAGGGTCTACGAGCAGTACTTC

d_gene: NA
v_gene: TRBV4-2
j_gene: TRBJ2-7
abundance: NA
CDR3aa: CASSRDLPTYEQYF
CDR3nt: TGTGCCAGCAGCCGCGACTTACCCACCTACGAGCAGTACTTC

d_gene: NA
v_gene: TRBV3-1/TRBV3-2
j_gene: TRBJ2-1
abundance: NA
CDR3aa: CASSQVGSSYNEQFF
CDR3nt: TGTGCCAGCAGCCAAGTTGGCAGCTCCTACAATGAGCAGTTCTTC

d_gene: TRBD1
v_gene: TRBV10-3
j_gene: TRBJ1-1
abundance: NA
CDR3aa: CALRTGGANTEAFF
CDR3nt: TGTGCCCTCAGGACAGGGGGCGCGAACACTGAAGCTTTCTTT

d_gene: NA
v_gene: TRBV6-5
j_gene: TRBJ2-1
abundance: NA
CDR3aa: CASSYKDRSSYNEQFF
CDR3nt: TGTGCCAGCAGTTACAAAGACAGGTCCTCCTACAATGAGCAGTTCTTC

d_gene: NA
v_gene: TRBV7-9
j_gene: TRBJ2-5
abundance: NA
CDR3aa: CASSRDEQTQYF
CDR3nt: TGTGCCAGCAGTCGGGACGAACAGACCCAGTACTTC

d_gene: TRBD2
v_gene: TRBV6-2/TRBV6-3
j_gene: TRBJ2-7
abundance: few
CDR3aa: CASSATRLAGGREQYF
CDR3nt: TGTGCCAGCAGTGCGACCCGACTAGCGGGGGGTCGCGAGCAGTACTTC

d_gene: TRBD2
v_gene: TRBV7-2
j_gene: TRBJ2-3
abundance: NA
CDR3aa: CASSLGLAGGTDTQYF
CDR3nt: TGTGCCAGCAGCTTAGGGCTAGCGGGGGGCACAGATACGCAGTATTTT

d_gene: NA
v_gene: TRBV4-1
j_gene: TRBJ1-2
abundance: NA
CDR3aa: CASSQDLGGNYGYTF
CDR3nt: TGCGCCAGCAGCCAAGATTTAGGAGGTAACTATGGCTACACCTTC

d_gene: NA
v_gene: TRBV7-2
j_gene: TRBJ1-2
abundance: NA
CDR3aa: CASSTRQVNYGYTF
CDR3nt: TGTGCCAGCAGCACCCGACAGGTGAATTATGGCTACACCTTC

d_gene: TRBD1
v_gene: TRBV3-1/TRBV3-2
j_gene: TRBJ1-1
abundance: NA
CDR3aa: CASSQVTSRDRTSTEAFF
CDR3nt: TGTGCCAGCAGCCAAGTAACCTCCCGGGACAGGACAAGCACTGAAGCTTTCTTT

d_gene: NA
v_gene: TRBV3-1/TRBV3-2
j_gene: TRBJ2-1
abundance: once
CDR3aa: CASAPGDSNNEQFF
CDR3nt: TGTGCCAGCGCCCCGGGGGACAGTAACAATGAGCAGTTCTTC

d_gene: NA
v_gene: TRBV29-1
j_gene: TRBJ2-3
abundance: once
CDR3aa: CSVQERGDTQYF
CDR3nt: TGCAGCGTCCAGGAAAGGGGAGATACGCAGTATTTT

d_gene: TRBD1
v_gene: TRBV18
j_gene: TRBJ1-1
abundance: once
CDR3aa: CASSPGRGLGVDTEAFF
CDR3nt: TGTGCCAGCTCACCGGGCAGGGGGCTTGGAGTCGACACTGAAGCTTTCTTT

d_gene: TRBD1
v_gene: TRBV20-1
j_gene: TRBJ1-5
abundance: NA
CDR3aa: CSASSRTGERWWKPQHF
CDR3nt: TGCAGTGCTAGTTCGAGGACAGGTGAAAGGTGGTGGAAGCCCCAGCATTTT

d_gene: TRBD1
v_gene: TRBV18
j_gene: TRBJ1-4
abundance: NA
CDR3aa: CASSRGTAKSEKLFF
CDR3nt: TGTGCCAGCTCACGAGGGACAGCAAAGAGTGAAAAACTGTTTTTT

d_gene: NA
v_gene: TRBV7-8
j_gene: TRBJ2-5
abundance: NA
CDR3aa: CASISGELKYQETQYF
CDR3nt: TGTGCCAGCATCTCAGGGGAGCTGAAGTACCAAGAGACCCAGTACTTC

d_gene: NA
v_gene: TRBV9
j_gene: TRBJ2-3
abundance: NA
CDR3aa: CASSPDSQATDTQYF
CDR3nt: TGTGCCAGCAGCCCCGACAGTCAGGCAACAGATACGCAGTATTTT

d_gene: NA
v_gene: TRBV13
j_gene: TRBJ2-7
abundance: NA
CDR3aa: CASSLGGDREQYF
CDR3nt: TGTGCCAGCAGCTTAGGGGGTGACAGGGAGCAGTACTTC

d_gene: TRBD1
v_gene: TRBV19
j_gene: TRBJ1-5
abundance: NA
CDR3aa: CATREGQGAGQPQHF
CDR3nt: TGTGCCACCAGGGAGGGACAGGGGGCCGGGCAGCCCCAGCATTTT

d_gene: NA
v_gene: TRBV7-8
j_gene: TRBJ1-1
abundance: NA
CDR3aa: CASSFDIINTEAFF
CDR3nt: TGTGCCAGCAGCTTTGACATTATCAACACTGAAGCTTTCTTT

d_gene: NA
v_gene: TRBV4-1
j_gene: TRBJ2-7
abundance: NA
CDR3aa: CARSRVGERNEQYF
CDR3nt: TGCGCCCGCAGCCGAGTCGGGGAAAGGAACGAGCAGTACTTC

d_gene: TRBD2
v_gene: TRBV5-4
j_gene: TRBJ2-5
abundance: NA
CDR3aa: CASSMGLAGEETQYF
CDR3nt: TGTGCCAGCAGCATGGGACTAGCGGGAGAAGAGACCCAGTACTTC

d_gene: NA
v_gene: TRBV27
j_gene: TRBJ1-1
abundance: NA
CDR3aa: CASSLFTDYTEAFF
CDR3nt: TGTGCCAGCAGTTTATTCACGGACTACACTGAAGCTTTCTTT

d_gene: NA
v_gene: TRBV7-9
j_gene: TRBJ1-2
abundance: NA
CDR3aa: CASSLAALGRKGYTF
CDR3nt: TGTGCCAGCAGCTTAGCCGCGTTAGGTCGGAAGGGCTACACCTTC

d_gene: TRBD1
v_gene: TRBV5-6
j_gene: TRBJ1-1
abundance: NA
CDR3aa: CASSLIGTAHTEAFF
CDR3nt: TGTGCCAGCAGCCTTATCGGGACAGCGCACACTGAAGCTTTCTTT

d_gene: NA
v_gene: TRBV5-1
j_gene: TRBJ1-2
abundance: NA
CDR3aa: CASSLEGQGYTF
CDR3nt: TGCGCCAGCAGCTTGGAAGGGCAAGGCTACACCTTC

d_gene: TRBD1
v_gene: TRBV7-8
j_gene: TRBJ1-1
abundance: NA
CDR3aa: CASSRQGRGEAFF
CDR3nt: TGTGCCAGCAGCCGACAGGGTAGGGGTGAAGCTTTCTTT

d_gene: NA
v_gene: TRBV2
j_gene: TRBJ2-2
abundance: few
CDR3aa: CASSLKRESAGELFF
CDR3nt: TGTGCCAGCAGCCTCAAACGGGAGTCAGCCGGGGAGCTGTTTTTT

d_gene: TRBD2
v_gene: TRBV9
j_gene: TRBJ2-1
abundance: NA
CDR3aa: CASSPTGLAGHEQFF
CDR3nt: TGTGCCAGCAGTCCTACGGGACTAGCGGGACATGAGCAGTTCTTC